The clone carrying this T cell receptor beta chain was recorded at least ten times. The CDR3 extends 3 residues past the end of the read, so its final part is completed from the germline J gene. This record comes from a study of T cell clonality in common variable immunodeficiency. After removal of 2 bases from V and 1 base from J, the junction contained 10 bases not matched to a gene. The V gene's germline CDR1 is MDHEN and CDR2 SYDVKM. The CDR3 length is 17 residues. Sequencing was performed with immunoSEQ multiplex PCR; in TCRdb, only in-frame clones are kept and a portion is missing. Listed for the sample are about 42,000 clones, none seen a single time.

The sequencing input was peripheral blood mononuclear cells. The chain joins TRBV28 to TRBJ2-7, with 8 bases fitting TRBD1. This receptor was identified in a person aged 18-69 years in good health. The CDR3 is CASSLRGTGFESYEQYF. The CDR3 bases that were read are TGTGCCAGCAGTTTAAGAGGGACAGGCTTCGAGTCCTACGAG.